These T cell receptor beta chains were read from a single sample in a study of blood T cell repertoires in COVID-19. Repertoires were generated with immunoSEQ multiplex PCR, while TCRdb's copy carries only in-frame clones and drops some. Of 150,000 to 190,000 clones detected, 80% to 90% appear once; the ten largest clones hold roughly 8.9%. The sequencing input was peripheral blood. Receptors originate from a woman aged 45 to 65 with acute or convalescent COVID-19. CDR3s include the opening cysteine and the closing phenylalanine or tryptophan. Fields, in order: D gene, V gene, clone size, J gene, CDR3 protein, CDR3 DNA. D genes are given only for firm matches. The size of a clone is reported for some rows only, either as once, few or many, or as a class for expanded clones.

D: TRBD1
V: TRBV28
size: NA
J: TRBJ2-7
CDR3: CASRSTGEITYEQYF
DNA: TGTGCCAGCAGGTCGACAGGGGAGATAACCTACGAGCAGTACTTC

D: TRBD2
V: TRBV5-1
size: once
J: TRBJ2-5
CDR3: CASSSAGLAGGQETQYF
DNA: TGCGCCAGCAGCTCCGCGGGACTAGCGGGGGGCCAAGAGACCCAGTACTTC

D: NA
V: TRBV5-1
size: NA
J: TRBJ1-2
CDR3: CASSLAVDYGYTF
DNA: TGCGCCAGCAGCTTGGCGGTTGATTATGGCTACACCTTC

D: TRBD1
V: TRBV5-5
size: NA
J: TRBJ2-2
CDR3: CASSLSPGGNTGELFF
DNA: TGTGCCAGCAGCTTGTCACCAGGGGGGAACACCGGGGAGCTGTTTTTT

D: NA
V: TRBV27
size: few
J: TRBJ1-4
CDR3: CASSLRRGEEKLFF
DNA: TGTGCCAGCAGTTTGAGAAGGGGTGAGGAAAAACTGTTTTTT

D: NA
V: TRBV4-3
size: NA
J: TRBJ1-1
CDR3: CASSQLTGSTEAFF
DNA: TGCGCCAGCAGCCAACTCACAGGATCCACTGAAGCTTTCTTT

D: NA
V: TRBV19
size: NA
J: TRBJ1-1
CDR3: CASPRRSDTEAFF
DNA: TGTGCCAGTCCCCGCCGGTCGGACACTGAAGCTTTCTTT

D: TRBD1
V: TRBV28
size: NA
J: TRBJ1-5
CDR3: CASGTRDRGFQPQHF
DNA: TGTGCCAGCGGGACCCGGGACAGGGGATTTCAGCCCCAGCATTTT

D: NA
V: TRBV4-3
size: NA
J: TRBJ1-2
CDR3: CASSQGAGSYGYTF
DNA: TGCGCCAGCAGCCAGGGCGCAGGCTCCTATGGCTACACCTTC

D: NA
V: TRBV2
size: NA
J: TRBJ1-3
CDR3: CASMRGLSGNTIYF
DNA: TGTGCCAGCATGCGAGGGTTAAGTGGAAACACCATATATTTT

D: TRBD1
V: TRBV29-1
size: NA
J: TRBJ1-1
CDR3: CSGDRGMNTEAFF
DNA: TGCAGCGGGGACAGGGGTATGAACACTGAAGCTTTCTTT

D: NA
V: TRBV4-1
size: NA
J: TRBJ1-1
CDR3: CASSQYGGGNTEAFF
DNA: TGCGCCAGCAGCCAATACGGCGGTGGGAACACTGAAGCTTTCTTT

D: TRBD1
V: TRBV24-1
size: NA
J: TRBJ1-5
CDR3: CATSDGGGHQPQHF
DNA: TGTGCCACCAGTGATGGAGGGGGCCACCAGCCCCAGCATTTT

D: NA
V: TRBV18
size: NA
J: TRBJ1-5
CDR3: CASKRGNLPQHF
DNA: TGTGCCAGCAAAAGGGGTAATCTGCCCCAGCATTTT

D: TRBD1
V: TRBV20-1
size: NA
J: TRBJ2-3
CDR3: CSAPGGDTQYF
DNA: TGCAGTGCTCCAGGGGGAGATACGCAGTATTTT

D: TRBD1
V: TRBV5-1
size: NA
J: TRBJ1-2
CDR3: CASSLGQGDGYTF
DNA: TGCGCCAGCAGCTTGGGACAGGGAGATGGCTACACCTTC

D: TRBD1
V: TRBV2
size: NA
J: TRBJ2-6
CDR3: CASTLDRVGGANVLTF
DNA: TGTGCCAGCACCCTAGACAGGGTTGGTGGGGCCAACGTCCTGACTTTC

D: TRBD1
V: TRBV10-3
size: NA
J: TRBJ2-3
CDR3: CAITDRAFTDTQYF
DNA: TGTGCCATCACCGACAGGGCCTTCACAGATACGCAGTATTTT

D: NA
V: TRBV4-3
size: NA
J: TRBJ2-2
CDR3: CASSHQNTGELFF
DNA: TGCGCCAGCAGCCACCAGAACACCGGGGAGCTGTTTTTT

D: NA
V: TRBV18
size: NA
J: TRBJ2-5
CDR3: CASSLNRVGETQYF
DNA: TGTGCCAGCTCACTTAACAGGGTCGGTGAGACCCAGTACTTC

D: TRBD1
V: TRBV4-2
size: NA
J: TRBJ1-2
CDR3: CASSQDARPGTGVYGYTF
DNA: TGTGCCAGCAGCCAAGATGCACGCCCCGGGACAGGGGTCTATGGCTACACCTTC

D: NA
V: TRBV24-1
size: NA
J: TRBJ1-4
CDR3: CATSDGATTNEKLFF
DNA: TGTGCCACCAGTGACGGAGCTACAACTAATGAAAAACTGTTTTTT

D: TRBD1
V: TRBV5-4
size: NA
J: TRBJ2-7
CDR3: CASSPFRDRVYEQYF
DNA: TGTGCCAGCAGCCCATTCCGGGACAGGGTGTACGAGCAGTACTTC

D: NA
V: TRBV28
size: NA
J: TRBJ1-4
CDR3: CASRRRVRGHEKLFF
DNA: TGTGCCAGCAGGAGAAGGGTCAGGGGTCATGAAAAACTGTTTTTT

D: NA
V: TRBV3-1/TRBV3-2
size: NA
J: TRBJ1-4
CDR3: CASSQTGYLAAEKLFF
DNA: TGTGCCAGCAGCCAAACGGGTTACTTGGCAGCTGAAAAACTGTTTTTT

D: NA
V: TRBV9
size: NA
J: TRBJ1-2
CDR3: CASSPTQGHYGYTF
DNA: TGTGCCAGCAGCCCAACCCAGGGCCACTATGGCTACACCTTC

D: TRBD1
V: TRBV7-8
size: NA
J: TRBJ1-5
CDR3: CASRRTGGNQPQHF
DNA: TGTGCCAGCAGACGGACAGGAGGGAATCAGCCCCAGCATTTT

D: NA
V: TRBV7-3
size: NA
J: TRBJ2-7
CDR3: CASSNPTGSEQYF
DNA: TGTGCCAGCAGCAACCCCACAGGGAGCGAGCAGTACTTC

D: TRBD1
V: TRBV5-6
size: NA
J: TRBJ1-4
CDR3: CASSLGARGSREKLFF
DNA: TGTGCCAGCAGCTTGGGGGCCAGGGGGTCTCGGGAAAAACTGTTTTTT

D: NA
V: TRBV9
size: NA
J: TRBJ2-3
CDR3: CASSPPGYTQYF
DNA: TGTGCCAGCAGCCCACCAGGATATACGCAGTATTTT

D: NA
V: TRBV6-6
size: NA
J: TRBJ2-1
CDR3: CASSYETRGYNEQFF
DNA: TGTGCCAGCAGTTACGAGACTAGAGGCTACAATGAGCAGTTCTTC

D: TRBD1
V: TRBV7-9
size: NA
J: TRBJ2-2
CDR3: CASSLGQGNTGELFF
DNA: TGTGCCAGCAGCCTTGGACAGGGGAACACCGGGGAGCTGTTTTTT

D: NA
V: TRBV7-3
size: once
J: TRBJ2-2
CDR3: CASSFDSTGELFF
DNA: TGTGCCAGCAGCTTCGACAGCACCGGGGAGCTGTTTTTT

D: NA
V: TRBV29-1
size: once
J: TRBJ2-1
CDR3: CSVETSSNTDNEQFF
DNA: TGCAGCGTTGAAACGTCTAGTAATACCGATAATGAGCAGTTCTTC

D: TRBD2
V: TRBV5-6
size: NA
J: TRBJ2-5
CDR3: CASSKTSGGSDF
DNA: TGTGCCAGCAGCAAGACTAGCGGGGGGTCGGACTTC

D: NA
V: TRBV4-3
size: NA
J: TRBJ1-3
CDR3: CASSQAGTSSGNTIYF
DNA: TGCGCCAGCAGCCAAGCGGGGACAAGCTCTGGAAACACCATATATTTT

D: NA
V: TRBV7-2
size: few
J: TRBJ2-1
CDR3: CASSRTGFYNEQFF
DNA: TGTGCCAGCAGCCGGACTGGGTTCTACAATGAGCAGTTCTTC